These 2 T cell receptor beta chains came from one sample sequenced in a study of T cell repertoires in cytomegalovirus infection (dated by TCRdb to between 2018 and 2020). The treatment or condition label of this sample denotes: in vitro stimulation with specific CMV peptide epitopes to enrich CMV-specific T cells. Sequencing relied on an Illumina HiSeq 1500. Starting from the raw public reads, TCRdb applied fastp trimming at Q25, assembled clones with MiXCR and retained in-frame beta chains. Identical CDR3 proteins give one entry, which carries the most common genes and DNA. This sample has 600,000 to 700,000 distinct CDR3 sequences in its table, and 33% of those were observed once. The top ten hold roughly 18% of the sample. What these receptors recognize is not known. This material consisted of cultured PBMCs, taken from culture after CMV antigen stimulation. These TCRs come from a human donor in good health (CMV status not recorded). Some clones in this sample may be carry-over from other donors' samples.

This chain connects TRBV6-2 or TRBV6-3 to TRBJ2-2; D gene ambiguous. The V gene lost 4 bases and the J gene lost 1 base, with 10 bases spanning the gap. Germline CDR1 reads MNHEY; CDR2 reads SVGEGT. The CDR3 covers 15 residues. CDR3 loop: CASSSHYLNTGELFF. CDR3 nucleotides: TGTGCCAGCAGTTCCCACTACCTGAACACCGGGGAGCTGTTTTTT.

J is TRBJ1-2 and V is TRBV15; D perhaps matches TRBD1 (5 bases). Germline V gene data show CDR1 as LNHNV and CDR2 as YYDKDF (reference sequence). The CDR3 runs 16 residues. V was shortened by 1 base and J by 7 bases, with 19 bases between the two germline ends. Here the CDR3 DNA reads TGTGCCACCAGCAGAGGGCTTGACATGGGGGGTTCTGGCTACACCTTC. This codes for CATSRGLDMGGSGYTF.